This is a list of T cell receptor beta chains from one sample in a study of T-cell memory formation after mild COVID-19. In TCRdb, the 5' RACE reads were re-called with MiXCR into one record per CDR3 protein. The table includes approximately 500,000 distinct CDR3 sequences, roughly 23% detected once. Material: PBMCs or a T cell subset sorted from them (not recorded which). The receptors shown here come from an adult woman who had mild COVID-19 (a few samples of this study predate the infection). Cell type and time point are not known. Each CDR3 is given with its conserved first and last residue. Only some rows state a clone size, as once, few, many or a class for expanded clones.

V gene: TRBV12-3/TRBV12-4
clone size: NA
J gene: TRBJ2-7
CDR3 protein: CASSPVWGEQYF

V gene: TRBV3-1
clone size: NA
J gene: TRBJ2-7
CDR3 protein: CASSQTRGASDEQYF

V gene: TRBV30
clone size: NA
J gene: TRBJ2-3
CDR3 protein: CAWSEKGGHTDTQYF

V gene: TRBV4-1
clone size: few
J gene: TRBJ2-7
CDR3 protein: CASSRDGFEGEQYF

V gene: TRBV7-6
clone size: NA
J gene: TRBJ2-3
CDR3 protein: CASSSEAAPSTDTQYF

V gene: TRBV7-3
clone size: few
J gene: TRBJ2-2
CDR3 protein: CASSQGTGGTGELFF

V gene: TRBV29-1
clone size: few
J gene: TRBJ2-2
CDR3 protein: CSVDGTNTGELFF

V gene: TRBV7-9
clone size: NA
J gene: TRBJ2-7
CDR3 protein: CASSSQRFLYF

V gene: TRBV20-1
clone size: NA
J gene: TRBJ1-1
CDR3 protein: CSASRGFTEAFF

V gene: TRBV6-2/TRBV6-3
clone size: NA
J gene: TRBJ2-2
CDR3 protein: CASSFSPFNPNTGELFF

V gene: TRBV12-3/TRBV12-4
clone size: NA
J gene: TRBJ2-7
CDR3 protein: CASSFQGALGRYEQYF

V gene: TRBV11-3
clone size: NA
J gene: TRBJ2-2
CDR3 protein: CASSLVREGWTGELFF

V gene: TRBV29-1
clone size: NA
J gene: TRBJ2-7
CDR3 protein: CSVVVPASYEQYF

V gene: TRBV7-3
clone size: NA
J gene: TRBJ1-6
CDR3 protein: CASSSTPPTGIRNSPLHF

V gene: TRBV25-1
clone size: few
J gene: TRBJ1-1
CDR3 protein: CASSEWAPPVAFF

V gene: TRBV5-4
clone size: NA
J gene: TRBJ2-1
CDR3 protein: CASTGQGPAFF

V gene: TRBV12-3/TRBV12-4
clone size: few
J gene: TRBJ1-5
CDR3 protein: CASSEGRINQPQHF

V gene: TRBV6-1
clone size: NA
J gene: TRBJ1-1
CDR3 protein: CASSERRGRNTEAFF

V gene: TRBV4-3
clone size: NA
J gene: TRBJ2-4
CDR3 protein: CASSQDLAGRGNIQYF

V gene: TRBV7-8
clone size: NA
J gene: TRBJ1-5
CDR3 protein: CASSAGRALWPQHF

V gene: TRBV9
clone size: NA
J gene: TRBJ1-2
CDR3 protein: CASSVNYRANYGYTF

V gene: TRBV7-9
clone size: NA
J gene: TRBJ1-1
CDR3 protein: CASSLEGVQVF

V gene: TRBV5-1
clone size: NA
J gene: TRBJ1-4
CDR3 protein: CASRHPGTGVNEKLFF

V gene: TRBV12-3/TRBV12-4
clone size: few
J gene: TRBJ2-7
CDR3 protein: CASSLNTVSYEQYF

V gene: TRBV5-1
clone size: few
J gene: TRBJ1-2
CDR3 protein: CASSLDTYGYTF

V gene: TRBV6-5
clone size: NA
J gene: TRBJ1-2
CDR3 protein: CASSERAVNGYTF

V gene: TRBV7-8
clone size: NA
J gene: TRBJ2-2
CDR3 protein: CASSPPTSGSPGELFF

V gene: TRBV20-1
clone size: NA
J gene: TRBJ1-1
CDR3 protein: CSAIPPGTVTEAFF

V gene: TRBV21-1
clone size: few
J gene: TRBJ2-2
CDR3 protein: CASSNEPGTSGNTGELFF

V gene: TRBV7-2
clone size: NA
J gene: TRBJ1-1
CDR3 protein: CASSLLTGWVSTEAFF

V gene: TRBV7-7
clone size: few
J gene: TRBJ2-1
CDR3 protein: CASSLEHSLNNEQFF

V gene: TRBV7-9
clone size: NA
J gene: TRBJ2-1
CDR3 protein: CASSSRQRRNEQFF

V gene: TRBV5-6
clone size: NA
J gene: TRBJ2-7
CDR3 protein: CASSLGTGFYEQYF

V gene: TRBV5-1
clone size: NA
J gene: TRBJ2-5
CDR3 protein: CASSSRTSGGAETQYF

V gene: TRBV12-5
clone size: NA
J gene: TRBJ1-1
CDR3 protein: CASGLSYRGTEAFF

V gene: TRBV30
clone size: few
J gene: TRBJ2-7
CDR3 protein: CAWSDRSAGLAFYEQYF

V gene: TRBV12-3/TRBV12-4
clone size: few
J gene: TRBJ2-1
CDR3 protein: CASSLGASGSRDEQFF

V gene: TRBV6-5
clone size: few
J gene: TRBJ1-4
CDR3 protein: CASTTRGANEKLFF

V gene: TRBV3-1
clone size: few
J gene: TRBJ2-3
CDR3 protein: CASSQVSGNTQYF